The present entry profiles one T cell receptor beta chain with its context. The record originates from a study of blood T cell repertoires in COVID-19. About the research overall: Samples came from the United States, Italy and Spain, spanning acute and convalescent COVID-19. Sources were T cells, B-cell-depleted T cells, or PBMCs; the material itself was cDNA or gDNA.

In the original analysis: Reference gene primers were amplified, and this amplification served to estimate nucleated cell counts. TCRdb's copy holds only in-frame clones and misses some; the assay was immunoSEQ multiplex PCR. The D gene and trimming were derived from the DNA, and the V and J assignments and clone size from that table. The repertoire consists of about 18,000 clones, with about 88% occurring once and the leading ten covering around 8.9%. This CDR3 is 14 amino acids long. CDR1 and CDR2 from the germline V gene are SNHLY and FYNNEI. Losses at the gene ends were 4 bases for V and 8 bases for J; bases not matched to a gene: 8.

The chain employs TRBV2 and TRBJ1-2, with TRBD1 matching over 9 bases. The source of this sequence is a man aged 40-50 years with active COVID-19. Sequencing was performed on peripheral blood. Here the CDR3 reads CASSVGDRAAGYTF. CDR3 coding DNA: TGTGCCAGCAGTGTAGGGGACAGGGCCGCCGGCTACACCTTC.